The 31 T cell receptor beta chains given below trace back to one sample, sequenced in a study of T-cell reconstitution after alpha-beta-depleted transplantation in children. This sample's TCRbeta library carried unique molecular identifier barcodes. In TCRdb, the PCR reads were re-called with MiXCR into one record per CDR3 protein. The sample holds around 340,000 distinct CDR3 sequences, 10% to 15% seen once. The sample in question was PBMCs, obtained from the stem cell graft. All receptors derive from a human donor who donated a stem cell graft to a child with Fanconi anemia.

This clonotype was picked up one time. This could be a read error, since a much larger clone is one nucleotide away. The chain uses TRBV5-3 and TRBJ2-3; no clear D gene. TRBV5-3 is placed among ORFs of uncertain function. This CDR3 contains 13 residues. CDR3 protein: CARSFLITDTQYF. CDR3 in DNA: TGTGCCAGGAGCTTTCTTATTACAGATACGCAGTATTTT.

As for this clonotype: A much larger clone lies one base from this, so it may be a read error. The chain employs TRBV9 and TRBJ2-1, with no clear D. The CDR3 covers 16 residues. In germline, CDR1 is SGDLS, CDR2 YYNGEE. CDR3 nucleotide sequence: TGTGTCAGCAGCGTCTCTAGTCTGAGCTCCTACAATGAGCAGTTCTTC. This encodes CVSSVSSLSSYNEQFF.

This clonotype was seen many times. CDR3 in amino acids: CASSLEVRGEQYF. The CDR3 DNA is TGTGCCAGCAGCTTAGAAGTCAGGGGCGAGCAGTACTTC. The chain is built from TRBV7-2 and TRBJ2-7, with TRBD1 as a possible D gene (6 bases). Trimming left V 1 base short and J 6 bases short, with 10 bases between. The CDR3 covers 13 residues. CDR1 and CDR2 (germline): SGHTA, FQGNSA.

This clonotype was seen repeatedly, ten times or more. The chain is built from TRBV7-2 and TRBJ2-2, with TRBD2 matching 10 bases. With V trimmed by 1 base and J by 4 bases, 0 bases remained unmatched. This CDR3 is built from 15 residues. The germline V gene has CDR1 SGHTA and CDR2 FQGNSA. The CDR3 nucleotides read TGTGCCAGCAGCTTAGGACTAGCGGGCACCGGGGAGCTGTTTTTT. Translating gives CASSLGLAGTGELFF.

This clonotype was recorded at least ten times. V is TRBV7-2 and J is TRBJ2-1, with D uncertain. Germline V gives CDR1 SGHTA, CDR2 FQGNSA. This CDR3 has 15 amino acids. The germline V and J ends were trimmed by 0 bases and 0 bases, with 6 bases remaining between them. The CDR3 sequence is CASSLASSSYNEQFF. The CDR3 DNA follows: TGTGCCAGCAGCTTAGCGAGTAGCTCCTACAATGAGCAGTTCTTC.

This clonotype has only a few counts. V gene TRBV4-3 combines with J gene TRBJ1-2; the D gene is possibly TRBD1 (5 bases). Germline V lookup: CDR1 LGHNA, CDR2 YSLEER. Between the trimmed V and J ends, which lost 1 base and 5 bases, there was a span of 11 bases. This CDR3 is 14 amino acids long. CDR3 residues: CASSQGGAGYGYTF. Here the CDR3 DNA reads TGCGCCAGCAGCCAAGGTGGGGCGGGATATGGCTACACCTTC.

Ten or more counts support this clonotype. The chain has TRBV4-3 and TRBJ2-2; 9 bases map to TRBD1. The CDR3 is 15 amino acids. Germline CDR1 and CDR2: LGHNA and YSLEER. With V trimmed by 1 base and J by 7 bases, 4 bases remained unmatched. The CDR3 sequence: CASSQGGQGGGELFF. The CDR3 DNA reads as TGCGCCAGCAGCCAAGGGGGACAGGGAGGCGGGGAGCTGTTTTTT.

This clonotype was picked up many times. J is TRBJ1-2 and V is TRBV5-5, with 10 bases that match TRBD1. The CDR3 is made up of 15 amino acids. V lost 2 bases, J lost 2 bases, and 3 bases stayed unmatched. Germline CDR1 SGHKS, CDR2 YYEKEE (reference sequence). CDR3 loop: CASSFRTGGNYGYTF. For the CDR3, the DNA is TGTGCCAGCAGCTTTCGGACAGGGGGAAACTATGGCTACACCTTC.

This clonotype has just a few counts. This chain joins TRBV20-1 and TRBJ1-1, with unresolved D. V lost 0 bases and J 10 bases, leaving 15 bases between the germline ends. This CDR3 has 13 amino acids. Germline V gene lookup returns CDR1 DFQATT and CDR2 SNEGSKA (reference sequence). Written as DNA, the CDR3 is TGCAGTGCTAGAGATCCCGTGGAGAGCAGAGCTTTCTTT. It specifies CSARDPVESRAFF.

The V gene is TRBV30, the J gene TRBJ2-6; D gene uncertain. The germline gives CDR1 GTSNPN, CDR2 SVGIG (reference sequence). Trimming stripped 1 base from V and 0 bases from J, with 10 bases between. There are 16 residues in the CDR3. The CDR3 nucleotides are TGTGCCTGGAGTGGACCCTCAAGCTCTGGGGCCAACGTCCTGACTTTC. This translates into CAWSGPSSSGANVLTF.

This clonotype was seen more than once but under ten times. The gene calls are TRBV6-2 or TRBV6-3 and TRBJ2-4; 7 nucleotides agree with TRBD2. The CDR3 runs to 14 residues. The junction had 9 bases not matched to a gene; V was cut back by 6 bases and J by 7 bases. From germline, CDR1 is MNHEY and CDR2 SVGEGT. CDR3 region: CASRPRDGGNIQYF. CDR3 sequence (DNA): TGTGCCAGCAGACCCCGGGACGGGGGGAACATTCAGTACTTC.

The chain uses TRBV3-1 and TRBJ2-2; 7 bases line up with TRBD1. Germline lookup yields CDR1 LGHDT and CDR2 YNNKEL (reference sequence). Trimming cost V 4 bases and J 7 bases; bases outside gene matches: 15. The CDR3 is 17 amino acids. The CDR3 nucleotides are TGTGCCAGCAGCCGACGGACGGGACAGATCTTCGGCGGGGAGCTGTTTTTT. This encodes CASSRRTGQIFGGELFF. Combining the CDR3 with reference TRBV3-1 and TRBJ2-2 gives the whole variable domain DTAVSQTPKYLVTQMGNDKSIKCEQNLGHDTMYWYKQDSKKFLKIMFSYNNKELIINETVPNRFSPKSPDKAHLNLHINSLELGDSAVYFCASSRRTGQIFGGELFFGEGSRLTVL.

This chain uses TRBV18 with TRBJ2-3; D gene ambiguous. This CDR3 comprises 15 residues. CDR1 is KGHSH, CDR2 LQKENI, per germline. V gave up 4 bases and J gave up 0 bases, with 11 bases separating them. The CDR3 coding sequence is TGTGCCAGCTCACGAGACTTGCCCAGCACAGATACGCAGTATTTT. It encodes CASSRDLPSTDTQYF.

This clonotype was detected only a few times. J is TRBJ2-1 and V is TRBV12-5; perhaps TRBD2 as D (6 bases). Germline V lookup: CDR1 LGHNT, CDR2 FRNRAP. The CDR3 loop spans 13 amino acids. Trimming removed 6 bases from V and 6 bases from J, with 12 bases in between. In DNA form, the CDR3 reads TGTGCTAGTGGAAGGCGGGGCGCCAATGAGCAGTTCTTC. It encodes CASGRRGANEQFF.

V usage is TRBV11-2 and J usage is TRBJ1-2; TRBD1 matches 9 bases. The V gene end was trimmed by 4 bases and the J gene end by 7 bases; junction bases not matched to a gene: 7. Germline V lookup: CDR1 SGHAT, CDR2 FQNNGV. The length of the CDR3 is 14 residues. CDR3 region: CASSSGQGIVGYTF. CDR3 coding DNA: TGTGCCAGCAGCTCCGGACAGGGGATTGTTGGCTACACCTTC.

The chain uses TRBV6-6 and TRBJ1-4; the D gene is possibly TRBD1 (5 bases). Germline V gene sequence: CDR1 MNHNY, CDR2 SVGAGI (reference sequence). The CDR3 loop spans 13 amino acids. The V end lost 6 bases, the J end lost 13 bases, and 18 bases lay between the germline ends. The CDR3 loop reads CASSSDSLPPLFF. DNA of the CDR3: TGTGCCAGCAGCTCAGACAGTTTACCACCACTGTTTTTT.

The chain links TRBV28 to TRBJ2-7, with D perhaps matching TRBD1 (8 bases). CDR3 length: 16 residues. Germline lookup yields CDR1 MDHEN and CDR2 SYDVKM. V gave up 3 bases and J gave up 6 bases, with 21 bases separating them. The CDR3: CASSFAPPTGEGEQYF. CDR3 nucleotides: TGTGCCAGCAGTTTTGCCCCCCCGACAGGGGAGGGCGAGCAGTACTTC.

This clonotype was detected once. The chain carries TRBV5-1 and TRBJ2-7, with D maybe TRBD1 (5 bases). Between the trimmed V and J ends, which lost 2 bases and 3 bases, there was a span of 15 bases. From germline, CDR1 is SGHRS and CDR2 YFSETQ. This CDR3 region has 15 residues. The CDR3 protein is CASSFPVWGNYEQYF. CDR3 DNA sequence: TGCGCCAGCAGCTTCCCCGTTTGGGGCAACTACGAGCAGTACTTC.

This clonotype showed up many times. This chain links TRBV7-9 with TRBJ2-3; unclear D gene. CDR1 and CDR2 from the germline V gene are SEHNR and FQNEAQ (reference sequence). V lost 5 bases and J lost 4, with 7 bases in between. The CDR3 covers 12 residues. CDR3 nucleotide sequence: TGTGCCAGCAGCCCCCCCTCAGATACGCAGTATTTT. This codes for CASSPPSDTQYF.

Ten or more counts support this clonotype. The rearrangement joins TRBV6-1 to TRBJ1-5; possible D gene TRBD1, 6 bases. Germline CDR1 and CDR2: MNHNS and SASEGT. The CDR3 is made up of 14 amino acids. V was cut by 6 bases and J by 7 bases, with 16 bases left in between. CDR3 coding DNA: TGTGCCAGCAGAAATCCAAGGGGGGAACAGCCCCAGCATTTT. It specifies CASRNPRGEQPQHF.

This clonotype was picked up a small number of times. V and J are TRBV11-2 and TRBJ2-7, with 7 positions matching TRBD2. Germline loops: CDR1 SGHAT, CDR2 FQNNGV. The CDR3 runs to 14 residues. The V gene end was trimmed by 3 bases and the J gene end by 9 bases; junction bases not matched to a gene: 11. CDR3 nucleotides: TGTGCCAGCAGCTTGAACCGGGGGGTGGATGGGCAGTACTTC. Translated: CASSLNRGVDGQYF.

CDR3 sequence reads: CSASKGGGNTEAFF. As DNA, the CDR3 is TGCAGTGCTAGCAAGGGGGGGGGGAACACTGAAGCTTTCTTT. The J gene is TRBJ1-1, the V gene TRBV20-1, with D tentatively TRBD1 (6 bases). Trimming took 3 bases from V and 1 from J, leaving 12 bases between them. CDR3 size: 14 residues. Germline V CDR1 and CDR2: DFQATT, SNEGSKA (reference sequence).

This rearrangement joins TRBV29-1 to TRBJ2-1; no firm D call. The CDR3 consists of 16 residues. In germline, CDR1 is SQVTM, CDR2 ANQGSEA. With 4 bases removed from V and 0 bases from J, the gap between germline ends came to 16 bases. CDR3 residues: CSVASGAPSSYNEQFF. The CDR3 DNA reads TGCAGCGTTGCGAGTGGAGCGCCAAGCTCCTACAATGAGCAGTTCTTC.

Here the CDR3 reads CSVLGTEAFF. The CDR3 region has the DNA TGCAGCGTCCTAGGTACTGAAGCTTTCTTT. The chain is built from TRBV29-1 and TRBJ1-1, with D unclear. Germline-derived CDR1 and CDR2 are SQVTM and ANQGSEA. The CDR3 runs to 10 residues. Between the trimmed V and J ends, which lost 6 bases and 5 bases, there was a span of 7 bases.

At least ten counts were recorded for this clonotype. CDR3 region: CASSQDNGYGYTF. CDR3 DNA sequence: TGCGCCAGCAGCCAAGATAACGGATATGGCTACACCTTC. V gene TRBV4-3 combines with J gene TRBJ1-2; D is ambiguous. The germline V gene has CDR1 LGHNA and CDR2 YSLEER. The CDR3 covers 13 residues. Trimming removed 0 bases at V and 5 bases at J, with 7 bases between.

The V call is TRBV14, the J call TRBJ1-1; D is undetermined. With 3 bases removed from V and 0 bases from J, the gap between germline ends came to 8 bases. CDR3 length equals 14 residues. CDR1 SGHDN and CDR2 FVKESK come from the germline V gene. CDR3 nucleotide sequence: TGTGCCAGCAGCCAGAACGGACTGAACACTGAAGCTTTCTTT. As protein: CASSQNGLNTEAFF.

This clonotype was seen many times. V is TRBV9 and J is TRBJ2-2; 8 bases map to TRBD2. Trimming at V came to 4 bases and at J to 4 bases, leaving 6 bases not matched to a gene. Germline V lookup: CDR1 SGDLS, CDR2 YYNGEE. The CDR3 is 15 residues long. The CDR3 region is CASSSAGAFTGELFF. CDR3 nucleotides: TGTGCCAGCAGCTCAGCGGGGGCCTTCACCGGGGAGCTGTTTTTT. Full variable domain (remainder filled in from reference TRBV9 and TRBJ2-2): DSGVTQTPKHLITATGQRVTLRCSPRSGDLSVYWYQQSLDQGLQFLIQYYNGEERAKGNILERFSAQQFPDLHSELNLSSLELGDSALYFCASSSAGAFTGELFFGEGSRLTVL.

This clonotype was seen more than once but under ten times. This chain joins TRBV12-3 or TRBV12-4 and TRBJ1-1; D unresolved. The CDR3 runs to 12 residues. V dropped 5 bases and J dropped 2 bases, with 6 bases sitting between them. In DNA, the CDR3 is TGTGCCAGCAGTCACATAAACACTGAAGCTTTCTTT. Amino acids: CASSHINTEAFF.

At least ten counts were recorded for this clonotype. The chain couples TRBV12-3 or TRBV12-4 to TRBJ1-1, with D possibly being TRBD1 (5 bases). V lost 3 bases, J lost 0 bases, and 8 bases lay in between. The CDR3 extends over 14 amino acids. The CDR3 sequence: CASSFGTMNTEAFF. CDR3 DNA sequence: TGTGCCAGCAGTTTCGGGACGATGAACACTGAAGCTTTCTTT.

This clonotype came up many times. This chain uses TRBV2 with TRBJ1-6; D not resolved. The CDR3 sequence is 13 residues long. In germline, CDR1 is SNHLY, CDR2 FYNNEI. Trimming stripped 7 bases from V and 7 bases from J, with 11 bases between. The CDR3 DNA follows: TGTGCCAGCAAAGGACCCGCGAATTCACCCCTCCACTTT. Protein: CASKGPANSPLHF.

V gene TRBV12-3 or TRBV12-4 combines with J gene TRBJ1-3; D not resolved. CDR3 length equals 15 residues. V dropped 6 bases and J dropped 2 bases, with 14 bases sitting between them. The CDR3 region is CASSLPSGPGNTIYF. CDR3 sequence (DNA): TGTGCCAGCAGCCTACCTTCGGGTCCTGGAAACACCATATATTTT.